The clone carrying this T cell receptor (beta chain) came up many times. These data originate in a study of T cells in Graves' hyperthyroidism and ophthalmopathy. For the study at large: Peripheral blood specimens were obtained at initial diagnosis, prior to any treatment.

This CDR3 has 14 residues. Trimming stripped 1 base from V and 4 bases from J, with 11 bases between. RNA transcripts gave rise to amplified TCR beta CDR3 regions. Carried out on the TCR CDR3, a first-round RT-PCR used the HTBI primer set. TCRdb reanalysed the multiplex PCR reads using MiXCR and keeps one entry per CDR3 protein. The data show approximately 620,000 distinct CDR3 sequences, approximately 13% seen once. This sequence was found in a woman in her twenties or thirties with Graves' hyperthyroidism that later progressed to Graves' ophthalmopathy. This rearrangement joins TRBV12-3 or TRBV12-4 to TRBJ2-7, with D tentatively TRBD2 (6 bases). The material sequenced was blood. For the CDR3, the DNA is TGTGCCAGCAGTTTAGGGACTACCCGTTACGAGCAGTACTTC. As protein: CASSLGTTRYEQYF.